The 4 T cell receptor beta chains presented below share a single source sample, sequenced in a study of T cells in Graves' hyperthyroidism and ophthalmopathy. TCR beta CDR3 regions were amplified from RNA transcripts. The HTBI primer set served for first-round RT-PCR of the TCR CDR3. TCRdb used MiXCR to reprocess the multiplex PCR reads, holding one entry per CDR3 protein. Among roughly 350,000 distinct CDR3 sequences listed, 14% were seen once. The sample consisted of blood. The receptors shown here come from a woman in her 30s with Graves' hyperthyroidism.

This clonotype was seen a handful of times. V usage is TRBV20-1 and J usage is TRBJ1-1; 7 bases align to TRBD1. V was clipped by 4 bases and J by 0 bases; unmatched bases: 11. This CDR3 has 16 amino acids. Germline values: CDR1 DFQATT, CDR2 SNEGSKA (reference sequence). CDR3 amino acids: CSATDRTGRVNTEAFF. CDR3 nucleotide sequence: TGCAGTGCTACGGACCGGACAGGACGGGTGAACACTGAAGCTTTCTTT.

This clonotype was recorded many times. This CDR3 reads CASSLSSSYNEQFF. The CDR3, as DNA: TGTGCCAGCAGTCTATCCAGCTCCTACAATGAGCAGTTCTTC. The rearrangement links TRBV12-3 or TRBV12-4 to TRBJ2-1, with D hard to call. The V gene lost 5 bases and the J gene lost 0 bases, with 8 bases spanning the gap. CDR3 length equals 14 residues.

This clonotype appeared many times. CDR3 in DNA: TGTGCCAGCAGTTTCTGGGACAGGGCCACAGATACGCAGTATTTT. This codes for CASSFWDRATDTQYF. The chain has TRBV28 and TRBJ2-3; 9 nucleotides agree with TRBD1. The germline gives CDR1 MDHEN, CDR2 SYDVKM. Unmatched junction bases numbered 3, after V lost 3 bases and J lost 2 bases. This CDR3 region has 15 residues.

This clonotype showed up many times. The chain is built from TRBV28 and TRBJ1-2; 8 bases line up with TRBD1. This CDR3 has 12 amino acids. Germline V lookup: CDR1 MDHEN, CDR2 SYDVKM. The V and J ends lost 8 bases and 7 bases, in that order; junction bases with no gene match: 6. The CDR3 loop is CASDADRVGYTF. Written as DNA, the CDR3 is TGTGCCAGCGATGCGGACAGGGTTGGCTACACCTTC.